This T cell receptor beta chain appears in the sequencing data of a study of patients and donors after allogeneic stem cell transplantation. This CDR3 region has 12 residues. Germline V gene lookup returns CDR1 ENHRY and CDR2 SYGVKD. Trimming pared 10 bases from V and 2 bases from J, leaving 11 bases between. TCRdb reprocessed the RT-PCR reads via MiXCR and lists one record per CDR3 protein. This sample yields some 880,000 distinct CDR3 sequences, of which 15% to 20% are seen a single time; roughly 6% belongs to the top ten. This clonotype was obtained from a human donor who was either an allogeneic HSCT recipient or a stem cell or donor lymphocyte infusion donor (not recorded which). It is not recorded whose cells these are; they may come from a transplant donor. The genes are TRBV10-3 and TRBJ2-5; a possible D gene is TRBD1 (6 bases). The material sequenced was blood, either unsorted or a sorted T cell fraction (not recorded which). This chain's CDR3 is CATGQLQETQYF. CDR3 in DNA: TGTGCCACCGGACAGCTGCAAGAGACCCAGTACTTC.